The next 11 T cell receptor beta chains were all read from a single sample in a study of cytomegalovirus exposure and HLA in healthy donors. Amplification used 60 Vbeta primers and 13 Jbeta primers. Sequenced by immunoSEQ multiplex PCR; TCRdb stores in-frame clones only, minus some. The sample records 150,000 to 200,000 clones, approximately 81% being singletons. Input material: PBMCs. All receptors come from a woman under 40 in good health and CMV-seronegative.

This sequence joins TRBV4-1 and TRBJ2-3; 8 bases map to TRBD1. There are 17 residues in the CDR3. Losses at the gene ends were 8 bases for V and 2 bases for J; bases not matched to a gene: 15. Germline CDR1 and CDR2: MGHRA and YSYEKL. In DNA, the CDR3 is TGCGCCAGCGCAGCCTCATTCCGGGACAGGAACACAGATACGCAGTATTTT. This gives the protein CASAASFRDRNTDTQYF.

V and J are TRBV19 and TRBJ1-5, with D uncertain. There are 13 residues in the CDR3. V was shortened by 8 bases and J by 2 bases, with 10 bases between the two germline ends. Germline lookup yields CDR1 LNHDA and CDR2 SQIVND (reference sequence). As DNA, the CDR3 is TGTGCCAGTGGTGTCCAGGGCAATCAGCCCCAGCATTTT. It codes for CASGVQGNQPQHF.

The V and J genes are TRBV4-1 and TRBJ2-5; unclear D gene. The germline gives CDR1 MGHRA, CDR2 YSYEKL. The CDR3 contains 15 residues. V lost 1 base to trimming and J lost 5 bases, with 14 bases between them. CDR3 DNA: TGCGCCAGCAGCCAAGCCCTATCACAGTGGGAGACCCAGTACTTC. Protein: CASSQALSQWETQYF.

As concerns this clone: One end of the junction does not line up with germline, which may come from a read error. V and J are TRBV29-1 and TRBJ2-3; tentative D call: TRBD1 (7 bases). This CDR3 has 13 residues. From germline, CDR1 is SQVTM and CDR2 ANQGSEA. In DNA form, the CDR3 reads TGCAGCGTTGTGGTTGGAGGGACAGAAACGCAGTATTTT. This gives the protein CSVVVGGTETQYF.

This chain joins TRBV28 and TRBJ2-2; 8 bases match TRBD2. Losses at the gene ends were 3 bases for V and 7 bases for J; bases not matched to a gene: 4. The CDR3 length is 14 residues. CDR1 is MDHEN, CDR2 SYDVKM, per germline. Here the CDR3 DNA reads TGTGCCAGCAGTTTGACGGGAGGGGTCGGGGAGCTGTTTTTT. Translated: CASSLTGGVGELFF.

Concerning this clone itself: Other nucleotide sequences in the sample specify the same CDR3. The rearrangement uses TRBV5-1 and TRBJ1-1, with D perhaps TRBD1 (5 bases). The ends were cut back, 4 bases at V and 2 bases at J, with 9 bases in the middle. The CDR3 spans 13 residues. The germline V gene encodes CDR1 SGHRS and CDR2 YFSETQ. The CDR3: CASSLDSNTEAFF. In DNA, the CDR3 is TGCGCCAGCAGCCTTGACAGCAACACTGAAGCTTTCTTT.

This clone showed up just once. This chain connects TRBV6-4 to TRBJ1-6, with a tentative D call TRBD1 (5 bases). CDR3 length: 15 residues. Germline-derived CDR1 and CDR2 are MRHNA and SNTAGT. Between the trimmed V and J ends, which lost 0 bases and 7 bases, there was a span of 10 bases. The CDR3 spells CASSDSVGLNSPLHF. CDR3 in DNA: TGTGCCAGCAGTGACTCAGTGGGGCTAAATTCACCCCTCCACTTT.

The V and J genes are TRBV4-1 and TRBJ1-3; tentative D call: TRBD1 (6 bases). Germline-derived CDR1 and CDR2 are MGHRA and YSYEKL. This CDR3 region has 15 residues. Deletions cut 1 base from V and 1 base from J, with 8 bases between. The DNA of the CDR3 is TGCGCCAGCAGCCAAGCCGGGACATCTGGAAACACCATATATTTT. This translates into CASSQAGTSGNTIYF.

The chain has TRBV2 and TRBJ2-6; D is unclear. V was shortened by 4 bases and J by 0 bases, with 7 bases between the two germline ends. The CDR3 consists of 15 residues. Looked up from germline, CDR1 is SNHLY and CDR2 is FYNNEI. CDR3 nucleotide sequence: TGTGCCAGCAGTGGGGCAGCCTCTGGGGCCAACGTCCTGACTTTC. It specifies CASSGAASGANVLTF.

This clone was seen just once. V is TRBV4-3 and J is TRBJ1-5; 7 positions agree with TRBD1. The germline gives CDR1 LGHNA, CDR2 YSLEER. The CDR3 spans 20 residues. J gave up 2 bases and V 0 bases, and 16 bases lay outside the gene matches. The chain's CDR3 is CASSQEFSGGGLPGNQPQHF. DNA of the CDR3: TGCGCCAGCAGCCAAGAATTCAGCGGAGGGGGCCTTCCGGGCAATCAGCCCCAGCATTTT.

The CDR3 bases are TGCGCCAGCAGCCAAGGTATAGGGACAGCCACCGGGGAGCTGTTTTTT. Translating it yields CASSQGIGTATGELFF. The V gene is TRBV4-3, the J gene TRBJ2-2; 7 nucleotides line up with TRBD1. From germline, CDR1 is LGHNA and CDR2 YSLEER. This CDR3 has 16 amino acids. Trimming took 1 base from V and 4 from J; bases not matched to a gene: 6.